Presented here are 21 T cell receptor beta chains from one specimen sequenced in a study of somatic mutations in cytotoxic T cells in rheumatoid arthritis. Method: immunoSEQ multiplex PCR; TCRdb's copy keeps in-frame clones and lacks some. The profile shows about 7,400 clones, around 90% of them singletons. Material for sequencing was CD8+ T cells sorted from blood. These receptors were obtained from a middle-aged man with rheumatoid arthritis.

The V gene is TRBV7-9, the J gene TRBJ2-3, with 8 bases identical to TRBD1. CDR3 size: 18 residues. Germline CDR1 SEHNR, CDR2 FQNEAQ (reference sequence). Unmatched junction bases numbered 11, after V lost 3 bases and J lost 0 bases. The CDR3 sequence: CASSFPRMTGASTDTQYF. Here the CDR3 DNA reads TGTGCCAGCAGCTTTCCTAGGATGACAGGGGCTAGCACAGATACGCAGTATTTT.

The chain joins TRBV5-6 to TRBJ2-3; unclear D gene. The CDR3 spans 17 residues. Germline V gene lookup returns CDR1 SGHDT and CDR2 YYEEEE. Trimming shortened V by 2 bases and J by 2 bases, and 18 bases separated the two germline ends. CDR3 nucleotide sequence: TGTGCCAGCAGCTTCCCGCCCGACTTACCCTCCACAGATACGCAGTATTTT. Encoded protein: CASSFPPDLPSTDTQYF. The full variable domain, with the rest looked up from reference TRBV5-6 and TRBJ2-3, is DAGVTQSPTHLIKTRGQQVTLRCSPKSGHDTVSWYQQALGQGPQFIFQYYEEEERQRGNFPDRFSGHQFPNYSSELNVNALLLGDSALYLCASSFPPDLPSTDTQYFGPGTRLTVL.

The chain links TRBV7-9 to TRBJ1-1; D remains ambiguous. The germline CDR1 and CDR2 sequences are SEHNR and FQNEAQ (reference sequence). V was pared by 3 bases and J by 0 bases, with 2 bases between. There are 12 residues in the CDR3. The CDR3 is CASSFLNTEAFF. The CDR3 nucleotides read TGTGCCAGCAGCTTCTTGAACACTGAAGCTTTCTTT.

V gene TRBV7-2 combines with J gene TRBJ1-2, with TRBD1 matching 11 bases. J was trimmed by 5 bases and V by 5 bases; bases with no gene match: 10. Looked up from germline, CDR1 is SGHTA and CDR2 is FQGNSA. This CDR3 has 16 residues. In nucleotides, the CDR3 is TGTGCCAGCAGCCTTCGATATGGACAGGGGGCATATGGCTACACCTTC. Translated: CASSLRYGQGAYGYTF.

The chain carries TRBV25-1 and TRBJ2-7; D is perhaps TRBD2 (5 bases). The V gene's germline CDR1 is MGHDK and CDR2 SYGVNS. The CDR3 is 14 residues long. Between the trimmed V and J ends, which lost 8 bases and 3 bases, there was a span of 17 bases. CDR3 DNA sequence: TGTGCCAGCTTTGTCCGGGTTAGCGTCTACGAGCAGTACTTC. Its protein is CASFVRVSVYEQYF.

J is TRBJ2-2 and V is TRBV27, with 9 bases identical to TRBD2. V shed 7 bases, J shed 5 bases, and the junction held 14 bases outside the gene matches. Germline CDR1 MNHEY, CDR2 SMNVEV (reference sequence). The CDR3 runs to 17 residues. The CDR3 DNA sequence: TGTGCCAGCACCGCGATGAGCGGGGGGCCAAGGACCGGGGAGCTGTTTTTT. Residues: CASTAMSGGPRTGELFF.

The chain recombines TRBV11-3 with TRBJ1-2; no reliable D call. CDR3 size: 13 residues. Germline V gene sequence: CDR1 SGHNT, CDR2 YENEEA. V lost 3 bases to trimming and J lost 4 bases, with 9 bases between them. CDR3 nucleotide sequence: TGTGCCAGCAGCTTCCGCTCGGGCTATGGCTACACCTTC. Protein product: CASSFRSGYGYTF.

The V and J genes are TRBV6-5 and TRBJ1-2; 9 nucleotides line up with TRBD1. Germline V lookup: CDR1 MNHEY, CDR2 SVGAGI. Trimming cost V 6 bases and J 10 bases; bases outside gene matches: 9. The CDR3 loop spans 13 amino acids. Here the CDR3 reads CASSVPGQGFYTF. The CDR3, as DNA: TGTGCCAGCAGCGTCCCGGGACAGGGTTTCTACACCTTC.

As to this clone: The same CDR3 also results from other DNA sequences found in this sample. The chain is built from TRBV7-6 and TRBJ2-5; D unresolved. V lost 1 base and J 2 bases, leaving 11 bases between the germline ends. The CDR3 contains 15 residues. CDR1 is SGHVS and CDR2 is FNYEAQ in the germline V gene. The CDR3 coding sequence is TGTGCCAGCAGCTTAGACGGGTCTCTTCAAGAGACCCAGTACTTC. Translation gives CASSLDGSLQETQYF.

The chain uses TRBV29-1 and TRBJ1-2; D remains ambiguous. The V gene lost 3 bases and the J gene lost 4 bases, with 6 bases spanning the gap. This CDR3 is built from 11 residues. Looked up from germline, CDR1 is SQVTM and CDR2 is ANQGSEA. Here the CDR3 reads CSVELSYGYTF. The CDR3 region has the DNA TGCAGCGTTGAGTTGAGCTATGGCTACACCTTC. Together with reference TRBV29-1 and TRBJ1-2, the CDR3 gives the full variable domain: SAVISQKPSRDICQRGTSLTIQCQVDSQVTMMFWYRQQPGQSLTLIATANQGSEATYESGFVIDKFPISRPNLTFSTLTVSNMSPEDSSIYLCSVELSYGYTFGSGTRLTVV.

The chain has TRBV6-1 and TRBJ1-2; D unclear. CDR3 length: 16 residues. The V end lost 3 bases, the J end lost 6 bases, and 20 bases lay between the germline ends. In germline, CDR1 is MNHNS, CDR2 SASEGT. DNA for the CDR3: TGTGCCAGCAGTGATGGGCCAGCCTACCGAAGAGATGGCTACACCTTC. This gives the protein CASSDGPAYRRDGYTF.

The chain carries TRBV5-4 and TRBJ1-5; 11 bases align to TRBD1. V was clipped by 3 bases and J by 7 bases; unmatched bases: 0. CDR3 length: 13 amino acids. CDR1 is SGHNT, CDR2 YYREEE, per germline (reference sequence). CDR3 DNA sequence: TGTGCCAGCAGCTGGGACAGGGGGCAGCCCCAGCATTTT. Protein: CASSWDRGQPQHF.

The V gene is TRBV7-9, the J gene TRBJ2-5, with D perhaps matching TRBD2 (6 bases). Germline CDR1 is SEHNR and CDR2 is FQNEAQ (reference sequence). V was clipped by 5 bases and J by 2 bases, with 12 bases between them. The CDR3 spans 14 residues. The chain's CDR3 is CASSGTGSQETQYF. The CDR3 DNA sequence: TGTGCCAGCAGCGGGACCGGGAGTCAAGAGACCCAGTACTTC.

The rearrangement links TRBV6-4 to TRBJ2-1; 8 nucleotides align to TRBD2. Trimming removed 2 bases from V and 7 bases from J; junction bases left unmatched: 4. Germline loops: CDR1 MRHNA, CDR2 SNTAGT. The CDR3 sequence is 14 residues long. The CDR3: CASSDVTGGNEQFF. DNA of the CDR3: TGTGCCAGCAGTGACGTGACGGGGGGGAATGAGCAGTTCTTC.

This clone showed up just a few times. The chain couples TRBV2 to TRBJ2-7; 7 positions match TRBD1. This CDR3 is built from 13 residues. The V segment lost 5 bases and the J segment 4 bases; nucleotides outside the gene matches: 5. The germline gives CDR1 SNHLY, CDR2 FYNNEI. CDR3 DNA sequence: TGTGCCAGCAGTTCGGACAGGCGGTACGAGCAGTACTTC. Amino acid sequence: CASSSDRRYEQYF.

This clone was counted a single time. The chain is built from TRBV9 and TRBJ1-4; TRBD1 aligns across 8 bases. The germline gives CDR1 SGDLS, CDR2 YYNGEE. Trimming removed 5 bases from V and 5 bases from J; junction bases left unmatched: 8. The CDR3 length is 15 residues. The CDR3 loop reads CASSDGTGGNEKLFF. The CDR3, as DNA: TGTGCCAGCAGTGATGGAACAGGGGGAAATGAAAAACTGTTTTTT.

This chain connects TRBV10-1 to TRBJ2-3; D is undetermined. Trimming took 2 bases from V and 3 from J, leaving 15 bases between them. The length of the CDR3 is 16 residues. The V gene's germline CDR1 is WNHNN and CDR2 SYGVQD (reference sequence). The CDR3 DNA sequence: TGCGCCAGCAGTGAGAGTTACGGGTTAGGAACAGATACGCAGTATTTT. Its translation is CASSESYGLGTDTQYF.

V usage is TRBV6-1 and J usage is TRBJ2-7, with 9 positions matching TRBD1. CDR1 is MNHNS and CDR2 is SASEGT in the germline V gene. Trimming at V came to 3 bases and at J to 5 bases, leaving 11 bases not matched to a gene. The CDR3 sequence is 16 residues long. The CDR3 sequence: CASSEASGTGKDEQYF. The CDR3 nucleotides are TGTGCCAGCAGTGAGGCCTCCGGGACAGGGAAGGACGAGCAGTACTTC.

In its sample, this clone was seen a few times. One junction end does not reproduce the germline sequence, and a read error may be involved. V and J are TRBV6-1 and TRBJ2-1; D is perhaps TRBD1 (5 bases). CDR3 length equals 16 residues. CDR1 is MNHNS and CDR2 is SASEGT in the germline V gene. The CDR3 DNA is TGTGCCAGCAGCGAAGATTACAGGCGCCCCTACAATGAGCAGTTCTTC. Its protein is CASSEDYRRPYNEQFF.

The CDR3 sequence: CASSSWTGSSYEQYF. The CDR3 DNA reads as TGTGCCAGCAGTTCCTGGACAGGGAGCTCCTACGAGCAGTACTTC. V usage is TRBV6-6 and J usage is TRBJ2-7, with 8 bases fitting TRBD1. V was pared by 4 bases and J by 0 bases, with 5 bases of the junction left unmatched. The CDR3 has 15 residues. Germline loops: CDR1 MNHNY, CDR2 SVGAGI (reference sequence).

The chain recombines TRBV7-9 with TRBJ2-1; tentative D call: TRBD1 (6 bases). V lost 2 bases and J 0 bases, leaving 8 bases between the germline ends. This CDR3 is 15 amino acids long. CDR1 SEHNR and CDR2 FQNEAQ come from the germline V gene (reference sequence). CDR3 DNA sequence: TGTGCCAGCAGCTTACCGACAGGCTCCTACAATGAGCAGTTCTTC. This translates into CASSLPTGSYNEQFF.